These 8 T cell receptor beta chains share one sample of origin, sequenced in a study of blood T cell repertoires in COVID-19. Some clones are missing from TCRdb's copy, which holds only in-frame ones; the method was immunoSEQ multiplex PCR. The data contain about 300,000 clones, over 85% of them singletons. Input material: PBMCs or T cells enriched from blood (not recorded which). Source of these receptors: a woman aged 50 to 60 who had been exposed to COVID-19.

This clone has a handful of counts. The chain uses TRBV5-1 and TRBJ1-2; 7 bases line up with TRBD1. CDR1 SGHRS and CDR2 YFSETQ come from the germline V gene. CDR3 length: 18 residues. Losses at the gene ends were 4 bases for V and 4 bases for J; bases not matched to a gene: 19. CDR3 DNA: TGCGCCAGCAGCCTCCAAGGACAGGTGGGGGTGTCTTCCTATGGCTACACCTTC. Residues: CASSLQGQVGVSSYGYTF.

This clone was seen a handful of times. The chain uses TRBV2 and TRBJ2-4; D unclear. The CDR3 length is 13 residues. V lost 10 bases and J lost 5, with 15 bases in between. Germline CDR1 is SNHLY and CDR2 is FYNNEI. Here the CDR3 reads CATLPMAENIQYF. The DNA for the CDR3 is TGTGCCACCCTCCCTATGGCGGAAAACATTCAGTACTTC.

The V gene is TRBV11-2, the J gene TRBJ2-7, with D hard to call. The germline gives CDR1 SGHAT, CDR2 FQNNGV. V was trimmed by 6 bases and J by 6 bases, leaving 21 bases between them. The CDR3 sequence is 15 residues long. In DNA, the CDR3 is TGTGCCAGCAGACCTACGTCCCCCCGTGATGGCGAGCAGTACTTC. Encoded protein: CASRPTSPRDGEQYF.

The gene calls are TRBV12-3 or TRBV12-4 and TRBJ1-1; a possible D gene is TRBD1 (5 bases). V was trimmed by 6 bases and J by 8 bases, leaving 13 bases between them. The CDR3 contains 12 residues. CDR3 in amino acids: CASSTRGDEAFF. The CDR3 nucleotides are TGTGCCAGCAGCACACGGGGGGACGAAGCTTTCTTT.

The chain carries TRBV28 and TRBJ1-2; 10 bases line up with TRBD1. The CDR3 length is 14 residues. Germline-derived CDR1 and CDR2 are MDHEN and SYDVKM. With V trimmed by 10 bases and J by 0 bases, 5 bases remained unmatched. CDR3 sequence (DNA): TGTGCCACCGGGGGACAGGGGACTAACTATGGCTACACCTTC. It codes for CATGGQGTNYGYTF.

The chain is built from TRBV10-3 and TRBJ2-7; 8 positions match TRBD1. With V trimmed by 6 bases and J by 5 bases, 6 bases remained unmatched. The CDR3 is 13 amino acids. The germline V gene has CDR1 ENHRY and CDR2 SYGVKD. The CDR3 sequence is CAIRTGGSDEQYF. The CDR3 DNA is TGTGCCATCAGAACAGGGGGAAGCGACGAGCAGTACTTC.

This clone was recorded only once. This chain joins TRBV2 and TRBJ2-2, with D uncertain. Germline V CDR1 and CDR2: SNHLY, FYNNEI. This CDR3 contains 13 residues. The V end lost 8 bases, the J end lost 4 bases, and 11 bases lay between the germline ends. CDR3 bases: TGTGCCAGCCGTAAGCGAGTCACCGGGGAGCTGTTTTTT. Translated, it gives CASRKRVTGELFF.

The V and J genes are TRBV7-2 and TRBJ1-2, with D uncertain. Trimming stripped 3 bases from V and 3 bases from J, with 11 bases between. This CDR3 is 14 amino acids long. The germline CDR1 and CDR2 sequences are SGHTA and FQGNSA. CDR3 protein: CASSFRGIDYGYTF. The DNA for the CDR3 is TGTGCCAGCAGCTTCCGCGGGATTGACTATGGCTACACCTTC.